Sequencing of this TCR beta chain was carried out in a study of technical replicates of blood from a few donors. TCRdb's copy holds only in-frame clones and misses some; the assay was immunoSEQ multiplex PCR. The sample carries fewer than 95,000 clones, 75% to 95% recorded once. Germline assignment: CDR1 WSHSY and CDR2 SAAADI. Trimming took 8 bases from V and 5 from J; bases not matched to a gene: 5. This CDR3 region has 13 residues. The source material was T cells isolated from PBMCs. The TCR comes from a human donor in good health. The V gene is TRBV10-2, the J gene TRBJ1-4; 7 bases fit TRBD1. CDR3 amino acids: CASRDSGNEKLFF. CDR3 coding DNA: TGCGCCAGCCGGGACAGCGGCAATGAAAAACTGTTTTTT.